The 6 T cell receptor beta chains listed next were all sequenced from one sample in a study of T cells in localized non-small cell lung cancer. Sequencing was performed with immunoSEQ multiplex PCR; in TCRdb, only in-frame clones are kept and a portion is missing. The sample has about 24,000 clones; around 87% are singletons. Sample: peripheral blood, taken before any cancer treatment. The receptor set was obtained from a male donor at least 60 years old with stage II squamous cell lung carcinoma.

The chain couples TRBV18 to TRBJ2-6; D may be TRBD2 (6 bases). The CDR3 has 17 residues. Germline V lookup: CDR1 KGHSH, CDR2 LQKENI. V lost 6 bases and J lost 0, with 15 bases in between. The CDR3 DNA follows: TGTGCCAGCTCGTCGGGGGTCACCAACTCTGGGGCCAACGTCCTGACTTTC. It codes for CASSSGVTNSGANVLTF.

The chain is built from TRBV4-1 and TRBJ2-5; 11 bases match TRBD1. This CDR3 has 15 residues. V lost 5 bases to trimming and J lost 5 bases; unmatched junction nucleotides: 7. Germline V CDR1 and CDR2: MGHRA, YSYEKL. The CDR3 is CASSIGTGGSETQYF. DNA of the CDR3: TGCGCCAGCAGCATCGGGACAGGGGGTTCCGAGACCCAGTACTTC.

V gene TRBV4-3 combines with J gene TRBJ2-6; no clear D gene. V was pared by 0 bases and J by 0 bases, with 6 bases between. CDR1 LGHNA and CDR2 YSLEER come from the germline V gene. The CDR3 is 16 residues long. The chain's CDR3 is CASSQDGRSGANVLTF. The DNA of the CDR3 is TGCGCCAGCAGCCAAGACGGCCGCTCTGGGGCCAACGTCCTGACTTTC.

The rearrangement uses TRBV6-1 and TRBJ2-3, with TRBD2 matching over 11 bases. Germline V lookup: CDR1 MNHNS, CDR2 SASEGT. With 4 bases clipped from V and 0 bases from J, the junction kept 6 bases outside the gene matches. The CDR3 totals 17 residues. This CDR3 reads CASSGLAGILSTDTQYF. As DNA, the CDR3 is TGTGCCAGCAGTGGACTAGCGGGGATTCTTAGCACAGATACGCAGTATTTT.

This rearrangement joins TRBV6-5 to TRBJ2-2; tentatively, D is TRBD2 (5 bases). CDR1 MNHEY and CDR2 SVGAGI come from the germline V gene. The CDR3 is 13 residues long. V lost 6 bases, J lost 6 bases, and 11 bases lay in between. CDR3 bases: TGTGCCAGCAGCCCGGGGTTTTCCGGGGAGCTGTTTTTT. It encodes CASSPGFSGELFF.

The genes are TRBV4-1 and TRBJ1-2; D not certain. Germline CDR1 and CDR2: MGHRA and YSYEKL. The CDR3 spans 15 residues. Trimming took off 0 bases at V and 8 bases at J, with 16 bases between the two ends. CDR3 region: CASSQDPQIGRGYTF. CDR3 sequence (DNA): TGCGCCAGCAGCCAAGACCCACAGATAGGTAGGGGCTACACCTTC.